This TCR beta chain was found in a study of long-term antiretroviral therapy in people with HIV. Study outcomes and limitations: Post-ART, diversity grew, though it stayed under transplant donor control levels. All blood samples came from the years 2004 to 2017, possibly under older ART regimens.

This clone was observed a single time. What it binds is not known. The assay used was immunoSEQ (version v3.0), run at survey level. Assay used: immunoSEQ multiplex PCR; TCRdb lists only in-frame clones, some missing. The top ten clones hold around 8.3% of a sample with tens of thousands of clones, approximately 85% of them seen once. The CDR3 is made up of 14 amino acids. Germline lookup yields CDR1 LNHDA and CDR2 SQIVND (reference sequence). Trimming removed 5 bases from V and 3 bases from J, with 13 bases in between. The starting material was unsorted PBMCs, obtained 3 years after starting antiretroviral therapy. This chain uses TRBV19 with TRBJ1-2, with a tentative D call TRBD1 (6 bases). The receptor was derived from a man aged 35-49 years with HIV. The CDR3 sequence: CASSSQGEDYGYTF. In DNA form, the CDR3 reads TGTGCCAGTAGTTCACAGGGTGAGGACTATGGCTACACCTTC.